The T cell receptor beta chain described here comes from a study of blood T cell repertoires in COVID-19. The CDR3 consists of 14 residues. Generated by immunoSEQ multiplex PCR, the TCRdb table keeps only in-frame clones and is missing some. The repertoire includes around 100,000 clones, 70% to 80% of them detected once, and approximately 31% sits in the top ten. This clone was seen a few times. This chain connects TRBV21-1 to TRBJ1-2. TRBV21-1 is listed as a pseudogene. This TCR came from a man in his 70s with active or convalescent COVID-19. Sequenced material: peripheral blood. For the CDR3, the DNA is TGTGCCAGCAGCAAGAGGAGAACAGCGGACGGCTACACCTTC. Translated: CASSKRRTADGYTF.